The present TCR beta chain was sequenced within a study of monozygotic twins with inflammatory bowel disease. Using the 5' RACE reads, TCRdb records one entry per CDR3 protein without DNA. Its listing shows just over 300,000 distinct CDR3 sequences. The CDR3 contains 16 residues. The germline V gene encodes CDR1 SGDLS and CDR2 YYNGEE. Sequencing was carried out using blood. The sequence came from a human donor with ulcerative colitis or Crohn's disease, or a healthy co-twin of an affected twin (not recorded which). The chain joins TRBV9 to TRBJ2-7; the TCRdb D gene call, TRBD1, has no DNA to confirm it. CDR3 sequence reads: CASSIGTGRSDAEQYF.